The clone carrying this T cell receptor (beta chain) was counted ten times or more. What it binds is not known. For naive CD8 T cells, sorting used the CD8+CD4-CCR7+CD45RA+ phenotype. Previously described methods and listed TCR primers were used for bulk TCR libraries. A single record per CDR3 protein comes from TCRdb applying MiXCR to the PCR reads. The repertoire includes around 300,000 distinct CDR3 sequences, roughly a quarter of them detected once, and 0.74% sits in the top ten. This record comes from a study of molecular identifiers for immune sequencing clone quantification. At the level of the study: RNA, taken in replicates from roughly 21,000 or 96,000 naive CD8 cells, was split five ways, with four sequenced.

The CDR3 is 14 amino acids. Germline loops: CDR1 SGHKS, CDR2 YYEKEE (reference sequence). The ends were cut back, 4 bases at V and 9 bases at J, with 20 bases in the middle. Study-wide findings and caveats: The study found clones above 20 RNA copies held over 98% of effector molecules and under 1% in naive cells.

The sequenced sample was naive CD8+ T cells from blood, with Jurkat cell RNA spiked in. Indicated subset: FACS-sorted CD8+CD4-CCR7+CD45RA+ naive T cells. The J gene is TRBJ2-7, the V gene TRBV5-5; D is uncertain. The origin of this receptor is a human donor in good health. Some libraries in this study had Jurkat cell RNA spiked in. Written as DNA, the CDR3 is TGTGCCAGCAGCCCTGGGTTTATGACGGACCCGCAGTACTTC. This translates into CASSPGFMTDPQYF. Using reference TRBV5-5 and TRBJ2-7 for the parts outside the CDR3, the full variable domain is DAGVTQSPTHLIKTRGQQVTLRCSPISGHKSVSWYQQVLGQGPQFIFQYYEKEERGRGNFPDRFSARQFPNYSSELNVNALLLGDSALYLCASSPGFMTDPQYFGPGTRLTVT.